The present TCR beta chain was sequenced within a study of shared clonotypes between healthy human individuals. Looking at the study overall: Plates per donor: three CD4 naive, three CD4 memory, two CD8 naive, one CD8 memory. Study-wide points: Shared across several donors were around 5% of the naive CD4 clonotypes. The represented genetic and exposure-history diversity was limited by the small number of donors.

Assay execution proceeded at the deep level. TCRdb keeps only in-frame clones here, not all; method: immunoSEQ multiplex PCR. Of over 1.4 million clones listed, over 95% are singletons. The V gene's germline CDR1 is SQVTM and CDR2 ANQGSEA. The CDR3 sequence is 12 residues long. This clone was picked up a small number of times. Its matching antigen is unknown. The sequenced material came from naive CD4+ T cells sorted from blood. Subset given: CD45RA+ positively selected. The TCR was taken from a man aged 25-45 years in good health. The rearrangement links TRBV29-1 to TRBJ1-5; 7 nucleotides agree with TRBD1. The CDR3 region is CIHRGGNQPQHF. As DNA, the CDR3 is TGCATTCACAGGGGTGGCAATCAGCCCCAGCATTTT.